These 29 T cell receptor beta chains were all obtained from the same sample, sequenced in a study of cytomegalovirus exposure and HLA in healthy donors. The PCR contained 60 Vbeta and 13 Jbeta primers. Method: immunoSEQ multiplex PCR; TCRdb's copy keeps in-frame clones and lacks some. Of roughly 89,000 clones in the sample, more than 55% were seen once. The sample comprised PBMCs. These receptors all come from a woman in her forties or fifties in good health and CMV-seropositive.

This chain uses TRBV6-5 with TRBJ1-2, with TRBD1 identical over 8 bases. The CDR3 sequence is 15 residues long. Germline CDR1 and CDR2: MNHEY and SVGAGI. Trimming took 6 bases from V and 4 from J; bases not matched to a gene: 10. The CDR3 nucleotides read TGTGCCAGCAGCCAGGCCCGACAGGGGATCTATGGCTACACCTTC. Translating gives CASSQARQGIYGYTF.

This chain links TRBV4-2 with TRBJ1-1, with 8 nucleotides matching TRBD1. Germline V lookup: CDR1 LGHNA, CDR2 YNFKEQ. Trimming at V came to 0 bases and at J to 10 bases, leaving 10 bases not matched to a gene. CDR3 length: 15 residues. CDR3 DNA sequence: TGTGCCAGCAGCCAAGATCAAGACAGGGGAGGTCTAGCTTTCTTT. Its protein product is CASSQDQDRGGLAFF.

This chain joins TRBV5-4 and TRBJ2-5; TRBD1 might be the D (5 bases). Germline CDR1 reads SGHNT; CDR2 reads YYREEE (reference sequence). Trimming removed 0 bases at V and 3 bases at J, with 9 bases between. The CDR3 covers 14 residues. The CDR3 DNA reads TGTGCCAGCAGCTTGGCCACCAGGGAAGAGACCCAGTACTTC. Its translation: CASSLATREETQYF. Variable domain in full (rest from reference TRBV5-4 and TRBJ2-5): ETGVTQSPTHLIKTRGQQVTLRCSSQSGHNTVSWYQQALGQGPQFIFQYYREEENGRGNFPPRFSGLQFPNYSSELNVNALELDDSALYLCASSLATREETQYFGPGTRLLVL.

The chain uses TRBV28 and TRBJ1-2; TRBD1 might be the D (5 bases). Germline CDR1 is MDHEN and CDR2 is SYDVKM. This CDR3 comprises 15 residues. Deletions cut 5 bases from V and 4 bases from J, with 17 bases between. CDR3 loop: CASSLSPETVYGYTF. In DNA form, the CDR3 reads TGTGCCAGCAGTCTGTCACCCGAGACAGTCTATGGCTACACCTTC.

V and J are TRBV11-2 and TRBJ1-5, with D possibly matching TRBD1 (6 bases). The CDR3 contains 14 residues. Trimming shortened V by 5 bases and J by 1 base, and 9 bases separated the two germline ends. Germline V gene lookup returns CDR1 SGHAT and CDR2 FQNNGV. CDR3 residues: CASSPGQSNQPQHF. Written as DNA, the CDR3 is TGTGCCAGCAGCCCCGGACAGAGCAATCAGCCCCAGCATTTT.

The chain employs TRBV4-2 and TRBJ2-5, with a tentative D call TRBD2 (5 bases). Trimming took off 0 bases at V and 5 bases at J, with 7 bases between the two ends. Germline assignment: CDR1 LGHNA and CDR2 YNFKEQ. The CDR3 length is 13 residues. This CDR3 is CASSQDWEETQYF. The DNA of the CDR3 is TGTGCCAGCAGCCAAGATTGGGAGGAGACCCAGTACTTC.

This clone was counted between two and nine times. The gene calls are TRBV28 and TRBJ1-2; D is ambiguous. The CDR3 loop spans 13 amino acids. The germline V and J ends were trimmed by 2 bases and 1 base, with 5 bases remaining between them. Germline V gene lookup returns CDR1 MDHEN and CDR2 SYDVKM. The CDR3, as DNA: TGTGCCAGCAGTTTACAGGATAACTATGGCTACACCTTC. It encodes CASSLQDNYGYTF.

This chain uses TRBV6-1 with TRBJ2-7, with TRBD1 matching 10 bases. Looked up from germline, CDR1 is MNHNS and CDR2 is SASEGT. The ends lost 2 bases at V and 3 bases at J; junction bases unmatched: 7. The length of the CDR3 is 16 residues. The CDR3 bases are TGTGCCAGCAGTGAACTCGGGACAGGGGCTTTCTACGAGCAGTACTTC. It yields the protein CASSELGTGAFYEQYF.

Remarks on this clone: Sequence at one end of the junction differs from germline and may be a read error. V and J are TRBV7-9 and TRBJ2-7, with TRBD1 matching 9 bases. This CDR3 spans 15 amino acids. Germline CDR1 is SEHNR and CDR2 is FQNEAQ (reference sequence). CDR3 region: CSSSLFTGGIDEQYF. DNA for the CDR3: TGTTCCAGCAGCTTATTCACAGGGGGCATCGACGAGCAGTACTTC.

The sample holds a few counts of this clone. V is TRBV5-6 and J is TRBJ2-2, with 7 positions matching TRBD2. Losses at the gene ends were 3 bases for V and 3 bases for J; bases not matched to a gene: 11. This CDR3 comprises 17 residues. Germline V gene data show CDR1 as SGHDT and CDR2 as YYEEEE. This CDR3 is CASSSIGRGGDTGELFF. The CDR3 nucleotides are TGTGCCAGCAGCTCCATTGGTCGCGGGGGAGACACCGGGGAGCTGTTTTTT.

The chain combines TRBV7-2 with TRBJ2-7; the D gene is possibly TRBD1 (6 bases). The CDR3 runs 15 residues. In germline, CDR1 is SGHTA, CDR2 FQGNSA. The V end was cut by 1 base, the J end by 4 bases, with 14 bases between. For the CDR3, the DNA is TGTGCCAGCAGCTTAGAAGTGGGGGCTTCTTACGAGCAGTACTTC. It yields the protein CASSLEVGASYEQYF.

As regards this clone: One end of the junction varies from germline; a read error may be responsible. The rearrangement joins TRBV7-9 to TRBJ2-7, with D maybe TRBD1 (6 bases). Per the germline V gene, CDR1 is SEHNR and CDR2 is FQNEAQ (reference sequence). The CDR3 runs 13 residues. This chain's CDR3 is CSSSLTRGSEQYF. CDR3 sequence (DNA): TGTTCCAGCAGCTTGACCAGGGGTAGCGAGCAGTACTTC.

The CDR3 DNA is TGTGCCAGCAGCTTTCGGGAAGGAGGATACACCGGGGAGCTGTTTTTT. Its translation is CASSFREGGYTGELFF. The chain employs TRBV7-2 and TRBJ2-2; a possible D gene is TRBD2 (5 bases). The V end was cut by 3 bases, the J end by 3 bases, with 14 bases between. This CDR3 is 16 amino acids long. CDR1 is SGHTA and CDR2 is FQGNSA in the germline V gene. Based on the CDR3 plus reference TRBV7-2 and TRBJ2-2, the full variable domain is GAGVSQSPSNKVTEKGKDVELRCDPISGHTALYWYRQSLGQGLEFLIYFQGNSAPDKSGLPSDRFSAERTGGSVSTLTIQRTQQEDSAVYLCASSFREGGYTGELFFGEGSRLTVL.

The V gene is TRBV7-9, the J gene TRBJ2-7; D might be TRBD2 (6 bases). The CDR3 runs to 17 residues. Germline CDR1 SEHNR, CDR2 FQNEAQ (reference sequence). V lost 1 base and J lost 2, with 18 bases in between. CDR3 nucleotides: TGTGCCAGCAGCTTAGAGGGACTGTTCTTCGACCCCTACGAGCAGTACTTC. This encodes CASSLEGLFFDPYEQYF.

This clone was seen only a few times. The chain employs TRBV5-1 and TRBJ2-1, with D perhaps matching TRBD2 (6 bases). The CDR3 consists of 17 residues. Germline assignment: CDR1 SGHRS and CDR2 YFSETQ. V lost 1 base and J lost 15, with 29 bases in between. The CDR3 nucleotides are TGCGCCAGCAGCTTGAGTGTGGGACTCTTCACCCTTGAACGCAGGTTCTTC. This translates into CASSLSVGLFTLERRFF. The whole variable domain, filled in from reference TRBV5-1 and TRBJ2-1, reads KAGVTQTPRYLIKTRGQQVTLSCSPISGHRSVSWYQQTPGQGLQFLFEYFSETQRNKGNFPGRFSGRQFSNSRSEMNVSTLELGDSALYLCASSLSVGLFTLERRFFGPGTRLTVL.

This clone was seen just once. V is TRBV27 and J is TRBJ1-2; maybe TRBD1 (5 bases). V was clipped by 5 bases and J by 4 bases, with 17 bases between them. Germline V gene sequence: CDR1 MNHEY, CDR2 SMNVEV (reference sequence). The CDR3 length is 15 residues. CDR3 residues: CASSLTPGLIYGYTF. The CDR3 DNA follows: TGTGCCAGCAGTCTAACCCCGGGACTGATCTATGGCTACACCTTC.

The rearrangement links TRBV6-5 to TRBJ2-5; 13 bases map to TRBD2. CDR3 length: 15 amino acids. Germline CDR1 MNHEY, CDR2 SVGAGI. V shed 8 bases and J 0 bases; nucleotides not matched to a gene: 3. The CDR3 coding sequence is TGTGCCAGCCGGACTAGCGGGGGTCACCAAGAGACCCAGTACTTC. Protein sequence: CASRTSGGHQETQYF.

The table lists this clone with a count of one. V is TRBV7-2 and J is TRBJ1-2; a weak D match, TRBD1 (5 bases). Germline V gene lookup returns CDR1 SGHTA and CDR2 FQGNSA. The CDR3 length is 12 residues. Trimming left V 7 bases short and J 3 bases short, with 9 bases between. In nucleotides, the CDR3 is TGTGCCAGCACCTCGACAGACTATGGCTACACCTTC. It encodes CASTSTDYGYTF.

J is TRBJ2-3 and V is TRBV27; 10 bases match TRBD1. The CDR3 sequence is 14 residues long. The germline CDR1 and CDR2 sequences are MNHEY and SMNVEV (reference sequence). With 8 bases clipped from V and 5 bases from J, the junction kept 7 bases outside the gene matches. The CDR3 DNA reads as TGTGCCAGCCGCGGGACAGGGGAGGTAGATACGCAGTATTTT. Translating gives CASRGTGEVDTQYF.

J is TRBJ1-1 and V is TRBV6-1; TRBD1 matches 10 bases. The CDR3 contains 13 residues. With V trimmed by 8 bases and J by 7 bases, 7 bases remained unmatched. The V gene's germline CDR1 is MNHNS and CDR2 SASEGT. The CDR3 DNA reads as TGTGCCAGCTCTGAGACAGGGGGCCATGAAGCTTTCTTT. It specifies CASSETGGHEAFF.

The rearrangement uses TRBV19 and TRBJ1-2, with D perhaps TRBD1 (6 bases). Germline CDR1 and CDR2: LNHDA and SQIVND (reference sequence). Deletions cut 2 bases from V and 6 bases from J, with 10 bases between. The CDR3 has 13 amino acids. CDR3 region: CASSIFQGNGYTF. The CDR3 DNA follows: TGTGCCAGTAGTATATTCCAGGGGAATGGCTACACCTTC.

The gene calls are TRBV4-3 and TRBJ1-2; 7 bases line up with TRBD1. Germline V gene data show CDR1 as LGHNA and CDR2 as YSLEER. The trim removed 2 bases at V and 7 bases at J, leaving 13 bases unmatched. There are 16 residues in the CDR3. CDR3 sequence: CASSQYGTASPRGYTF. CDR3 nucleotides: TGCGCCAGCAGCCAATACGGGACAGCATCCCCACGTGGCTACACCTTC.

The genes are TRBV14 and TRBJ2-2; D is possibly TRBD2 (5 bases). This CDR3 is 14 amino acids long. Deletions cut 0 bases from V and 5 bases from J, with 7 bases between. CDR1 is SGHDN, CDR2 FVKESK, per germline. CDR3 amino acids: CASSQELGTGELFF. The CDR3 nucleotides read TGTGCCAGCAGCCAAGAACTAGGGACCGGGGAGCTGTTTTTT.

This clone has a handful of counts. The chain carries TRBV9 and TRBJ1-2; 9 positions agree with TRBD1. Germline V CDR1 and CDR2: SGDLS, YYNGEE. This CDR3 is built from 15 residues. With 3 bases clipped from V and 2 bases from J, the junction kept 5 bases outside the gene matches. CDR3 sequence (DNA): TGTGCCAGCAGCGGAAAACAGGGGGCAAACTATGGCTACACCTTC. Amino acid sequence: CASSGKQGANYGYTF.

This chain connects TRBV29-1 to TRBJ1-2; 7 bases map to TRBD1. Germline assignment: CDR1 SQVTM and CDR2 ANQGSEA. This CDR3 region has 13 residues. The V gene end was trimmed by 6 bases and the J gene end by 3 bases; junction bases not matched to a gene: 7. The CDR3 DNA reads as TGCAGCGTCACGGGACAGATGCACTATGGCTACACCTTC. This translates into CSVTGQMHYGYTF. Looking up the rest from reference TRBV29-1 and TRBJ1-2 gives the full variable domain: SAVISQKPSRDICQRGTSLTIQCQVDSQVTMMFWYRQQPGQSLTLIATANQGSEATYESGFVIDKFPISRPNLTFSTLTVSNMSPEDSSIYLCSVTGQMHYGYTFGSGTRLTVV.

This chain uses TRBV7-6 with TRBJ2-3; TRBD2 matches 9 bases. The V and J ends lost 1 base and 5 bases, in that order; junction bases with no gene match: 10. The CDR3 loop spans 17 amino acids. Germline CDR1 and CDR2: SGHVS and FNYEAQ. The DNA for the CDR3 is TGTGCCAGCAGCTTAGGAGCGGGGGGCCACGCTATAGATACGCAGTATTTT. Its protein is CASSLGAGGHAIDTQYF.

This clone was detected only a few times. The chain employs TRBV6-6 and TRBJ2-2; 8 bases fit TRBD1. V was pared by 5 bases and J by 2 bases, with 1 base of the junction left unmatched. The V gene's germline CDR1 is MNHNY and CDR2 SVGAGI (reference sequence). CDR3 size: 14 residues. CDR3 amino acids: CASSGTGNTGELFF. Here the CDR3 DNA reads TGTGCCAGCAGTGGGACAGGAAACACCGGGGAGCTGTTTTTT.

This chain connects TRBV28 to TRBJ1-6, with D hard to call. From germline, CDR1 is MDHEN and CDR2 SYDVKM. This CDR3 has 14 residues. V was shortened by 3 bases and J by 10 bases, with 13 bases between the two germline ends. The CDR3 sequence: CASSFRVERSPLHF. The CDR3 coding sequence is TGTGCCAGCAGTTTTCGGGTCGAACGCTCACCCCTCCACTTT.

In this sample, this clone turned up a few times. The chain joins TRBV15 to TRBJ1-6; the D gene is possibly TRBD1 (5 bases). V was shortened by 6 bases and J by 10 bases, with 13 bases between the two germline ends. This CDR3 is 13 amino acids long. CDR1 and CDR2 (germline): LNHNV, YYDKDF (reference sequence). In DNA, the CDR3 is TGTGCCACCAGTGCCCTGGGGGGGTCACCCCTCCACTTT. Amino acid sequence: CATSALGGSPLHF.